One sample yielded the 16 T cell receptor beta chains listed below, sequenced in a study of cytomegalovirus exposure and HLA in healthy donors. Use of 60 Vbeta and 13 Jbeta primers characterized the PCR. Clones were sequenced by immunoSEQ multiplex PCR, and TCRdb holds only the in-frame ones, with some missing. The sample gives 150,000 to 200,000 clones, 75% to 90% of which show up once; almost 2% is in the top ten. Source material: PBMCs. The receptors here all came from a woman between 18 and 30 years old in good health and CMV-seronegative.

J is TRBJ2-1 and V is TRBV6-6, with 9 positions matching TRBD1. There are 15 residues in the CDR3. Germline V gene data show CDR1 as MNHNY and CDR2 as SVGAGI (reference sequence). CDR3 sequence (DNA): TGTGCACTTAAGGATATTGGGACAGGGATTGATGAGCAGTTCTTC. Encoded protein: CALKDIGTGIDEQFF.

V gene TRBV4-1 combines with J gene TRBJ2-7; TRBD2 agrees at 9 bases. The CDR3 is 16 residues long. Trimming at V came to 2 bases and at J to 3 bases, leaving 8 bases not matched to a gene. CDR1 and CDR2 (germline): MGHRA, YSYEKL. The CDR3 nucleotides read TGCGCCAGCAGCCAACTCCTAGCGGGACATTTCTACGAGCAGTACTTC. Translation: CASSQLLAGHFYEQYF.

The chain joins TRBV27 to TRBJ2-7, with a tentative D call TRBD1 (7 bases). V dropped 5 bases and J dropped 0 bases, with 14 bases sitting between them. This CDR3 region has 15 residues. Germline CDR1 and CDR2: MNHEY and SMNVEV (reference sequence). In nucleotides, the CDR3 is TGTGCCAGCAGTCCTTACCAGGGGGGCTCCTACGAGCAGTACTTC. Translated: CASSPYQGGSYEQYF.

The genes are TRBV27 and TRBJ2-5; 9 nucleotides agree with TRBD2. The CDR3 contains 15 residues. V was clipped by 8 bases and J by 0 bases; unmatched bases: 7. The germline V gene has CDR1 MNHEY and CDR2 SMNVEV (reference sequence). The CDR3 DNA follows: TGTGCCAGCTGGGGGGCTAGCGGGAACCAAGAGACCCAGTACTTC. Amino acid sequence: CASWGASGNQETQYF.

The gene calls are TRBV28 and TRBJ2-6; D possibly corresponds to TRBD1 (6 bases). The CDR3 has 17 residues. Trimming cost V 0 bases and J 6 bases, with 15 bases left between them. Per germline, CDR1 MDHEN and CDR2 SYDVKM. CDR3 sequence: CASSLWDTGSAANVLTF. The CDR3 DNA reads TGTGCCAGCAGTTTATGGGATACAGGGTCAGCGGCCAACGTCCTGACTTTC.

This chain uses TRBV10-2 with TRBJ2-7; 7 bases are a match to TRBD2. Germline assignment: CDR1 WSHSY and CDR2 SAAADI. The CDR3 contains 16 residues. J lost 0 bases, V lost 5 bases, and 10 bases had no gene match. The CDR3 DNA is TGCGCCAGCAGTCCCGGGGGGACTACCCGCTCCTACGAGCAGTACTTC. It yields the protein CASSPGGTTRSYEQYF.

CDR3 sequence reads: CAWSPGTTPRQYF. In DNA form, the CDR3 reads TGTGCCTGGAGTCCAGGGACTACGCCGCGGCAGTACTTC. V and J are TRBV30 and TRBJ2-7; 7 bases fit TRBD2. The germline V gene encodes CDR1 GTSNPN and CDR2 SVGIG (reference sequence). This CDR3 spans 13 amino acids. With V trimmed by 2 bases and J by 9 bases, 10 bases remained unmatched.

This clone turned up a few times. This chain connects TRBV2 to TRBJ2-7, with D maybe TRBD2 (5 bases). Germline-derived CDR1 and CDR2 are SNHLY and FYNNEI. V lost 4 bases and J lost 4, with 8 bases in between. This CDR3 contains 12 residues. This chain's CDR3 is CASSGPGYEQYF. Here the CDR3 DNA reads TGTGCCAGCAGTGGCCCGGGATACGAGCAGTACTTC.

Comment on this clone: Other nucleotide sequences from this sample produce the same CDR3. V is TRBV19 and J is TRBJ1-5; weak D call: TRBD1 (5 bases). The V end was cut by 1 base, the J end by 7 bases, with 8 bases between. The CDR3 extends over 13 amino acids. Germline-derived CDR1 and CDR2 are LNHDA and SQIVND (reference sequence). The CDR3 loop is CASSIGGEQPQHF. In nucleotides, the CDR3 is TGTGCCAGTAGTATAGGGGGGGAACAGCCCCAGCATTTT. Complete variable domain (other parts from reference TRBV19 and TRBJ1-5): DGGITQSPKYLFRKEGQNVTLSCEQNLNHDAMYWYRQDPGQGLRLIYYSQIVNDFQKGDIAEGYSVSREKKESFPLTVTSAQKNPTAFYLCASSIGGEQPQHFGDGTRLSIL.

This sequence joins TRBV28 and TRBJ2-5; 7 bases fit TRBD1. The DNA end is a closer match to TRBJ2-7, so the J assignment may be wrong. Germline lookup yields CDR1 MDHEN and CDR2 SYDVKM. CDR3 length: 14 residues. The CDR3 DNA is TGTGCCAGCAGCCTCCTACAGGGGCACAACGAGCAGTACTTC. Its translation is CASSLLQGHNEQYF.

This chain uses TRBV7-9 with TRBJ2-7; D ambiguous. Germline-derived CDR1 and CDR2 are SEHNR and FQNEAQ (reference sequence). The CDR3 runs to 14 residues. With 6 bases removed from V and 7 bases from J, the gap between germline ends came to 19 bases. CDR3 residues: CASSPSETLGEQYF. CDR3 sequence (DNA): TGTGCCAGCAGTCCCTCTGAGACACTCGGTGAGCAGTACTTC.

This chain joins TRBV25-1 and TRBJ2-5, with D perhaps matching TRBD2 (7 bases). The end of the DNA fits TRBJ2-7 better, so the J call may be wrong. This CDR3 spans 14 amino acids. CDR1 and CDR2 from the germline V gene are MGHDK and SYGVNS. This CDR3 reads CASSMGGAAYEQYF. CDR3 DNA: TGTGCCAGCAGTATGGGGGGGGCCGCCTACGAGCAGTACTTC.

CDR3 DNA: TGTGCCAGCAGCCAAGACAGGCGACCTACAGATACGCAGTATTTT. Its protein product is CASSQDRRPTDTQYF. The genes are TRBV14 and TRBJ2-3; no clear D gene. CDR3 size: 15 residues. Germline V gene lookup returns CDR1 SGHDN and CDR2 FVKESK. Trimming took 0 bases from V and 3 from J, leaving 10 bases between them.

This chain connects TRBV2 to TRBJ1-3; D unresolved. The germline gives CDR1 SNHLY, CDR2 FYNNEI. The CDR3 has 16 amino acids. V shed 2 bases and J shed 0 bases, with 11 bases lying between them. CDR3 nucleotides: TGTGCCAGCAGTGAAATGCTTGCAGGCTCTGGAAACACCATATATTTT. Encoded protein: CASSEMLAGSGNTIYF.

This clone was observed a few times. As DNA, the CDR3 is TGTGCCAGCAGCTTGTACAAGACTAGAGCAGATACGCAGTATTTT. The encoded protein is CASSLYKTRADTQYF. The chain couples TRBV11-2 to TRBJ2-3; D might be TRBD2 (6 bases). CDR3 size: 15 residues. The ends were cut back, 3 bases at V and 4 bases at J, with 14 bases in the middle. Looked up from germline, CDR1 is SGHAT and CDR2 is FQNNGV. The complete variable domain, with remaining parts taken from reference TRBV11-2 and TRBJ2-3, reads EAGVAQSPRYKIIEKRQSVAFWCNPISGHATLYWYQQILGQGPKLLIQFQNNGVVDDSQLPKDRFSAERLKGVDSTLKIQPAKLEDSAVYLCASSLYKTRADTQYFGPGTRLTVL.

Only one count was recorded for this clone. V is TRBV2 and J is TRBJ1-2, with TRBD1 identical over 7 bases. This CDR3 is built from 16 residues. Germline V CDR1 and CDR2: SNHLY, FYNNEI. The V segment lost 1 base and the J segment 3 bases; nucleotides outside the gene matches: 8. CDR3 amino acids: CASSEVTGSIYYGYTF. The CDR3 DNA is TGTGCCAGCAGTGAAGTGACAGGGTCAATCTACTATGGCTACACCTTC.